This passage covers 29 T cell receptor beta chains from one sample sequenced in a study of tumor and adjacent non-tumor tissue in lung cancer listed by TCRdb under 2018. RNA was isolated from bulk, unsorted tissue, and RNA quality was assessed with a NanoDrop ND-1000 and an Agilent 2100. Normal lung samples were distant non-tumor tissue taken more than 3 cm from the tumor edge. The method behind the library was multiplex PCR. These reads were obtained on an Illumina HiSeq 2500. TCRbeta libraries were built by three rounds of nested PCR using primers (Table S4), following protocols modified from ARM-PCR. TCRdb passed the public sequencing reads through fastp at Q25 and MiXCR, retaining productive beta sequences. Rows with a matching CDR3 protein are joined into one entry that keeps the most common DNA and genes. The sample table holds 70,000 to 95,000 distinct CDR3 sequences, of which 76% were seen once. The top ten hold less than 50% of the sample.

The sample comprised distant non-tumor lung tissue. Receptors were obtained from a man aged 65 to 79 with non-small cell lung cancer.

As for this clonotype: An end of the junction does not agree with germline; a read error may underlie this. The chain couples TRBV10-2 to TRBJ2-2; 8 bases fit TRBD1. Germline V gene data show CDR1 as WSHSY and CDR2 as SAAADI. The CDR3 is 13 residues long. The CDR3 is CASSKQGVGDLFF. The DNA for the CDR3 is TGCGCCAGCAGCAAACAGGGGGTCGGGGATCTGTTTTTT.

This clonotype has more than one count but fewer than ten. This may come from a read error, since a much larger clone is one base off. The rearrangement links TRBV10-2 to TRBJ1-5; 8 bases line up with TRBD1. The CDR3 runs to 16 residues. The germline V gene encodes CDR1 WSHSY and CDR2 SAAADI. This chain's CDR3 is CTRKTDRGGSNQPQHF. DNA of the CDR3: TGCACCAGGAAAACCGACAGGGGTGGTAGCAATCAGCCCCAGCATTTT.

As regards this clonotype: An end of the junction differs from the germline gene, which may be a read error. The J gene is TRBJ1-5, the V gene TRBV12-5; 8 bases fit TRBD1. CDR1 is LGHNT, CDR2 FRNRAP, per germline. CDR3 length: 13 residues. CDR3 DNA: TGTGTTAGTGCCCCGGACAGGGACCAGCCCCAGCATTTT. Translating gives CVSAPDRDQPQHF.

A note on this clonotype: A read error is possible here, since a much larger clone lies one base away. The chain employs TRBV5-1 and TRBJ2-1; D is perhaps TRBD2 (5 bases). In germline, CDR1 is SGHRS, CDR2 YFSETQ. Trimming removed 5 bases from V and 8 bases from J, with 11 bases in between. This CDR3 region has 12 residues. The CDR3 here is CASSQKGDEQFF. CDR3 bases: TGCGCCAGCAGTCAAAAGGGAGATGAGCAGTTCTTC.

Details on this clonotype: One end of the junction fails to match germline, which may point to a read error. The V gene is TRBV6-5, the J gene TRBJ1-2, with 8 bases identical to TRBD1. Germline V gene lookup returns CDR1 MNHEY and CDR2 SVGAGI. CDR3 length: 14 amino acids. CDR3 bases: TGTGCTAGCAGTTGCTCGATAACAGGGGGTAGCCACACCTTC. It codes for CASSCSITGGSHTF.

This clonotype was counted a single time. Compared with germline, one end of the junction differs, possibly owing to a read error. V is TRBV6-1 and J is TRBJ2-2, with a weak D call TRBD2 (6 bases). The CDR3 length is 15 residues. Germline V gene data show CDR1 as MNHNS and CDR2 as SASEGT. Written as DNA, the CDR3 is TGTGCCAGTATGGCGGGGTTGGAAAACACCGAGGAGCTGTTTTTT. Residues: CASMAGLENTEELFF.

The chain has TRBV7-8 and TRBJ2-1, with a tentative D call TRBD2 (7 bases). This CDR3 is 16 amino acids long. The germline V gene has CDR1 SGHVS and CDR2 FQNEAQ. The germline V and J ends were trimmed by 6 bases and 3 bases, with 18 bases remaining between them. CDR3 sequence: CASRGGGDTRYNEQFF. CDR3 coding DNA: TGTGCCAGCAGAGGAGGGGGGGACACCCGCTACAATGAGCAGTTCTTC.

The chain combines TRBV20-1 with TRBJ2-5; 7 nucleotides align to TRBD2. Germline V lookup: CDR1 DFQATT, CDR2 SNEGSKA (reference sequence). This CDR3 is built from 14 residues. CDR3 protein: CNVSIGSGEETQYF. The CDR3 DNA reads as TGCAATGTTAGTATCGGGAGCGGGGAGGAGACCCAGTACTTC.

For this clonotype: The junction does not match germline at one end; this may be a read error. This chain uses TRBV5-5 with TRBJ2-7; D is possibly TRBD1 (6 bases). The germline CDR1 and CDR2 sequences are SGHKS and YYEKEE (reference sequence). The CDR3 totals 16 residues. The DNA of the CDR3 is TGTGCCAGCAGCTTGGCCGTGACCGGGGACATCTACGAGCAATACTTC. It translates to CASSLAVTGDIYEQYF.

This clonotype has just one count. An end of the junction differs from the germline gene, which may be a read error. J is TRBJ2-3 and V is TRBV4-1; D call uncertain. This CDR3 region has 17 residues. The germline CDR1 and CDR2 sequences are MGHRA and YSYEKL. The DNA for the CDR3 is TGCGCCAACAGCCCCTTTCAAGGTGTGGCTAGCACAGATACGCAGTATTTT. It specifies CANSPFQGVASTDTQYF.

V and J are TRBV7-2 and TRBJ2-5; maybe TRBD2 (5 bases). The CDR3 has 14 residues. Trimming pared 7 bases from V and 0 bases from J, leaving 12 bases between. Germline V gene sequence: CDR1 SGHTA, CDR2 FQGNSA. CDR3 bases: TGTGCCAGCACCCCCGGAGGACACCAAGAGACCCAGTACTTC. Its translation is CASTPGGHQETQYF.

There are many counts of this clonotype. The chain employs TRBV10-3 and TRBJ2-1; 9 bases match TRBD1. Per the germline V gene, CDR1 is ENHRY and CDR2 is SYGVKD. Trimming cost V 7 bases and J 8 bases; bases outside gene matches: 15. This CDR3 comprises 16 residues. CDR3 sequence reads: CAIKRKQGASYHEQFF. The DNA of the CDR3 is TGTGCCATCAAACGTAAACAGGGGGCCAGTTATCATGAGCAGTTCTTC.

A word on this clonotype: A much bigger clone sits one base away, suggesting this may be a read error. V is TRBV12-3 or TRBV12-4 and J is TRBJ1-2; D is undetermined. This CDR3 spans 15 amino acids. This chain's CDR3 is CASSPISDSFGGYIF. CDR3 nucleotides: TGTGCCAGCAGTCCCATCTCCGATTCCTTCGGTGGCTACATCTTC.

The V and J genes are TRBV20-1 and TRBJ1-6, with D perhaps TRBD1 (6 bases). The germline V gene encodes CDR1 DFQATT and CDR2 SNEGSKA (reference sequence). The length of the CDR3 is 15 residues. V was clipped by 2 bases and J by 12 bases, with 20 bases between them. The CDR3 bases are TGCAGTGCTAGAAATGTTCGGACAGCGAGTTTACCCCTCCACTTT. Protein product: CSARNVRTASLPLHF.

This clonotype came up once. The junction departs from the called germline gene at one end, perhaps through a read error. The rearrangement links TRBV5-6 to TRBJ2-7; D possibly uses TRBD1 or TRBD2 (5 bases each). Germline V CDR1 and CDR2: SGHDT, YYEEEE. This CDR3 region has 16 residues. The CDR3: CASSSVVRDGTYEQNF. The CDR3 DNA sequence: TGTGCTAGCAGCTCCGTTGTCCGGGACGGGACCTACGAGCAGAACTTC.

This clonotype was recorded many times. The gene calls are TRBV20-1 and TRBJ1-1; D uncertain. Trimming pared 4 bases from V and 0 bases from J, leaving 12 bases between. The CDR3 consists of 14 residues. Per the germline V gene, CDR1 is DFQATT and CDR2 is SNEGSKA (reference sequence). CDR3 residues: CSAKPGFLNTEAFF. CDR3 bases: TGCAGTGCTAAGCCCGGGTTTCTGAACACTGAAGCTTTCTTT.

Concerning this clonotype itself: This clone may be a read error of a much larger clone one base away. This chain uses TRBV6-1 with TRBJ2-1; a weak D match, TRBD1 (7 bases). Germline assignment: CDR1 MNHNS and CDR2 SASEGT. The CDR3 loop spans 14 amino acids. CDR3 coding DNA: TGTACCAGCATATGGAGGGGGCCCCGAGATGAGCAGTTCTTC. Its protein product is CTSIWRGPRDEQFF.

The V call is TRBV28, the J call TRBJ2-5, with 7 bases lining up with TRBD1. V shed 5 bases and J 5 bases; nucleotides not matched to a gene: 11. CDR3 size: 15 residues. The germline V gene encodes CDR1 MDHEN and CDR2 SYDVKM. The CDR3 DNA is TGTGCCAGCAGTCTCCGAATAGGGGGCATGGAGACCCAGTACTTC. This codes for CASSLRIGGMETQYF.

CDR3 amino acids: CSAHRNAYEQYF. The CDR3 coding sequence is TGCAGCGCTCACCGGAACGCATACGAGCAGTACTTC. The V and J genes are TRBV29-1 and TRBJ2-7; no clear D gene. The CDR3 sequence is 12 residues long. The germline V gene encodes CDR1 SQVTM and CDR2 ANQGSEA. Trimming stripped 7 bases from V and 4 bases from J, with 14 bases between.

The CDR3: CASSPAAGGRGNEQFF. Written as DNA, the CDR3 is TGTGCCAGCAGTCCCGCTGCGGGGGGGCGTGGAAATGAGCAGTTCTTC. This sequence joins TRBV12-3 or TRBV12-4 and TRBJ2-1; 9 positions agree with TRBD2. This CDR3 has 16 amino acids. V shed 5 bases and J 7 bases; nucleotides not matched to a gene: 12.

About this clonotype: One end of the junction does not line up with germline, which may come from a read error. The V and J genes are TRBV11-3 and TRBJ1-1; D ambiguous. Looked up from germline, CDR1 is SGHNT and CDR2 is YENEEA. The CDR3 is 14 residues long. CDR3 bases: TGTGCCAACACGCGGACGTGGGCGTTCACTGGAGCTTTCTTT. Residues: CANTRTWAFTGAFF.

A note on this clonotype: An end of the junction does not agree with germline; a read error may underlie this. V gene TRBV4-3 combines with J gene TRBJ1-2, with 8 positions matching TRBD1. Germline CDR1 is LGHNA and CDR2 is YSLEER. The CDR3 is made up of 14 amino acids. The CDR3 bases are TGCGCCAGCAGCCAAGACTCCGGGACAGGACGCTATACCTTC. This sequence encodes CASSQDSGTGRYTF.

This clonotype was seen a few times. The chain uses TRBV6-6 and TRBJ1-1, with D perhaps TRBD1 (5 bases). CDR3 length: 15 amino acids. Germline loops: CDR1 MNHNY, CDR2 SVGAGI (reference sequence). DNA of the CDR3: TGTACGAGTAGTTACCCGGGACGGCAAAACACTGAAGCTTTCTTT. The encoded protein is CTSSYPGRQNTEAFF.

Concerning this clonotype itself: A much larger clone lies a single base off, so this may be a read error. The rearrangement uses TRBV4-1 and TRBJ1-3; no firm D call. Per the germline V gene, CDR1 is MGHRA and CDR2 is YSYEKL. Trimming removed 0 bases at V and 7 bases at J, with 13 bases between. The CDR3 is 15 residues long. CDR3 amino acids: CASSQDPDSWNTIYF. The CDR3, as DNA: TGCGCCAGCAGCCAAGATCCGGACTCTTGGAACACCATATATTTT.

About this clonotype itself: The CDR3 does not end in the conserved phenylalanine or tryptophan, so this is likely a read error. This chain joins TRBV7-8 and TRBJ1-6, with 11 bases aligning to TRBD1. This CDR3 is built from 15 residues. V gave up 2 bases and J gave up 9 bases; unmatched junction bases: 3. CDR1 is SGHVS and CDR2 is FQNEAQ in the germline V gene. This CDR3 is CASSLSGTGGSPLHS. In nucleotides, the CDR3 is TGTGCCAGCAGCTTATCTGGGACAGGGGGTTCACCCCTCCACTCT.

The chain is built from TRBV15 and TRBJ2-5, with 9 bases identical to TRBD2. The germline V gene encodes CDR1 LNHNV and CDR2 YYDKDF (reference sequence). CDR3 length equals 14 residues. The ends lost 3 bases at V and 7 bases at J; junction bases unmatched: 6. CDR3 amino acids: CATSRGTSTRTQYF. The CDR3 DNA reads as TGTGCCACCAGCAGGGGGACTAGCACGAGGACCCAGTACTTC.

Worth noting for this clonotype: At one end the junction does not follow the germline gene, possibly because of a read error. This chain connects TRBV12-3 or TRBV12-4 to TRBJ2-5, with 10 positions matching TRBD2. The CDR3 runs 20 residues. The CDR3 reads CASKKSDHPTSGLSQETQYF. DNA of the CDR3: TGTGCCAGCAAAAAAAGCGACCACCCGACTAGCGGGCTTTCCCAGGAGACCCAGTATTTC.

The chain combines TRBV29-1 with TRBJ2-5; D is possibly TRBD1 (6 bases). Germline V gene data show CDR1 as SQVTM and CDR2 as ANQGSEA. This CDR3 is 16 amino acids long. The CDR3 here is CNAKPYLQTGNETQYF. The CDR3 nucleotides read TGCAACGCCAAGCCCTACCTCCAGACAGGTAATGAGACCCAGTACTTC.

The J gene is TRBJ2-1, the V gene TRBV27, with D perhaps TRBD2 (6 bases). Germline V lookup: CDR1 MNHEY, CDR2 SMNVEV (reference sequence). V was clipped by 1 base and J by 0 bases, with 16 bases between them. The CDR3 contains 18 residues. The CDR3 nucleotides are TGTGCCAGCAGTTTATTTGCGTGGGGGGATAGCTCCTACAATGAGCAGTTCTTC. Its translation is CASSLFAWGDSSYNEQFF.